This TCR beta chain was documented in a study of blood T cells in healthy people across ages. A note on this clonotype: Antigen specificity is unknown.

General observations from the study: The study found TCR beta diversity correlated strongly with naive T cell percentage.

The second PCR ran roughly 6 to 12 cycles with a sample-barcoded 5' primer and J-beta primers. The yield of each sample was at least 2.5 million CDR3-containing paired-end reads. TCRdb re-analysed the 5' RACE reads in MiXCR, keeping a single row per CDR3 protein. The sample contains roughly 2 million distinct CDR3 sequences, roughly 49% of which appear only once. This sequence originates from a woman aged 40 to 50 in good health. The sequenced material came from blood.

DNA for the CDR3: TGTGCCAGCAGTTTACAGCCCTTAGCTTACAATGAGCAGTACTTC. Protein: CASSLQPLAYNEQYF. The chain is built from TRBV27 and TRBJ2-7; D ambiguous. Germline CDR1 and CDR2: MNHEY and SMNVEV (reference sequence). This CDR3 has 15 residues. The V and J ends lost 2 bases and 7 bases respectively, with 18 bases between them.